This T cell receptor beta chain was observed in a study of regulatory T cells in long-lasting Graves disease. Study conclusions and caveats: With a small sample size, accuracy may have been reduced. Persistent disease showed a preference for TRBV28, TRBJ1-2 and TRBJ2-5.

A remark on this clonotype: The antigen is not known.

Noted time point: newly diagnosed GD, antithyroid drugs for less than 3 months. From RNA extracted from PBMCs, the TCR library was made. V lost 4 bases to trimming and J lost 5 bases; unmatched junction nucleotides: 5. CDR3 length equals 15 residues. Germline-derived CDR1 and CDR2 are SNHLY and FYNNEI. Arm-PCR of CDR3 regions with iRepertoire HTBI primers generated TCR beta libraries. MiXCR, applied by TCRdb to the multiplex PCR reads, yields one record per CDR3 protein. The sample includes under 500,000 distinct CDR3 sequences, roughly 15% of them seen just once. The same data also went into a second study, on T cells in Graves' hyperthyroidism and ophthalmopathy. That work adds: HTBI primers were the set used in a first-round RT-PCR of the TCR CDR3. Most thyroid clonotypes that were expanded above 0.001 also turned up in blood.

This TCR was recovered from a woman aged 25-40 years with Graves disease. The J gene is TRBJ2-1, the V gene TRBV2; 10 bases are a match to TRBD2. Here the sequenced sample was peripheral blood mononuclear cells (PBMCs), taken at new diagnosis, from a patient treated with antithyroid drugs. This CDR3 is CASSGTSGSHNEQFF. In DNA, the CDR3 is TGTGCCAGCAGTGGGACTAGCGGAAGCCACAATGAGCAGTTCTTC.